The source of this T cell receptor (beta chain) is a study of blood T cell repertoires in COVID-19 (dated by TCRdb to the early 2020s). For the wider study: Samples covering the acute and convalescent phases of COVID-19 were provided by collaborators in the United States, Italy and Spain. Subjects who had been exposed to COVID-19, were actively infected with it, or had recovered from it provided the deeply sampled blood TCRbeta repertoires that made up the dataset. The repertoires were released in a freely available public database intended as a resource for research on the immune response to SARS-CoV-2. Where available, HLA class I and class II types were obtained from metadata supplied by the sample provider rather than from assay-based typing. A de-identified subject ID, COVID-19 status, age in years and sex were almost always included in the sample metadata. The material from the prospective study consisted of cDNA or gDNA derived from T cells, B-cell-depleted T cells, or PBMCs. Samples were obtained from the ongoing ImmuneRACE study (first 160 participants) and from approximately 1,200 subjects provided by 6 global collaborators. Results and caveats for the whole study, not just this receptor: The quantity of clinical and demographic metadata differed by source and by participant and was supplied without curation.

The immunoSEQ Assay, a bias-controlled multiplex PCR, was used to amplify TCRbeta CDR3 regions from genomic DNA. On the authors' methods: Nucleated cell counts per sample were estimated from amplification of reference gene primers within the assay. Sequence reads were collapsed and filtered to measure the absolute abundance of every unique TCRbeta CDR3 rearrangement. For each sample, productive Simpson clonality was calculated as the square root of Simpson's diversity index over productive rearrangements. TCRdb took over this immuneACCESS table, retaining in-frame rearrangements with V and J assigned. Such tables are incomplete; in checked studies, under half of the missing clones stem from an unresolved V gene, and the remainder is unexplained. That table supplies the V and J calls and clone size; D and trimming were determined from the DNA. The sample data list about 20,000 clones, and 79% of these were observed just once. Jointly, the top ten make up roughly three fifths of the sample.

Collaborating institutions collected whole blood in K2EDTA tubes following their own protocols. For TCRbeta analysis, collaborators shipped samples in one of three forms: frozen whole blood, isolated PBMCs, or DNA extracted from either of those sample types. A note on this clone: What antigen it recognizes has not been identified. Base qualities are missing; no much larger clone stands one base away.

The CDR3 covers 14 residues, taking in both the cysteine and the phenylalanine. CDR3 DNA is the only sequence kept; it has 42 bases, read in frame from the first base. Germline trimming amounts to 5 bases on V and 2 bases on J, with 2 as the count of junction bases outside the gene matches. Taken from the germline V gene, the CDR1 and CDR2 loops are KGHDR and SFDVKD. The receptor chain draws on TRBV24-1 and TRBJ2-1; 7 nucleotides in the junction match TRBD1. The TCR sequence derives from an elderly man with acute or convalescent COVID-19. The sequenced material came from peripheral blood. The CDR3 has the sequence CATSGGGTYNEQFF. The nucleotide sequence reads as follows: TGTGCCACCAGTGGAGGGGGCACCTACAATGAGCAGTTCTTC.